Below, 31 T cell receptor beta chains from the same sample are listed, as sequenced in a study of T cells after yellow fever vaccination. Each CDR3 protein gets one entry after TCRdb re-called the 5' RACE reads with MiXCR. The sample contains nearly 300,000 distinct CDR3 sequences, around 8.6% of which appear only once. The sample was CD4+ T cells sorted from PBMCs, taken 5 days after the yellow fever booster vaccination. Receptors were obtained from a man between 18 and 29 years old who received the YFV17D yellow fever vaccine.

A word on this clonotype: A much larger clone differs from this one at a single base, so this may be a read error. The rearrangement joins TRBV7-2 to TRBJ2-3, with 10 bases aligning to TRBD2. V lost 5 bases to trimming and J lost 8 bases; unmatched junction nucleotides: 10. The germline V gene encodes CDR1 SGHTA and CDR2 FQGNSA. The CDR3 spans 15 residues. The CDR3 region is CASSQRPSGRVTQYF. The CDR3 region has the DNA TGTGCCAGCAGCCAACGCCCTAGCGGGAGAGTTACGCAGTATTTT.

The rearrangement uses TRBV12-3 or TRBV12-4 and TRBJ1-1; tentatively, D is TRBD1 (6 bases). V lost 7 bases, J lost 1 base, and 13 bases lay in between. The CDR3 consists of 14 residues. The CDR3, as DNA: TGTGCCAGCACCCATACAGGGAGGAACACTGAAGCTTTCTTT. Translated: CASTHTGRNTEAFF.

The J gene is TRBJ2-7, the V gene TRBV27; 9 bases are shared with TRBD1. The germline gives CDR1 MNHEY, CDR2 SMNVEV (reference sequence). After removal of 3 bases from V and 2 bases from J, the junction contained 5 bases not matched to a gene. This CDR3 is 15 amino acids long. The CDR3 spells CASSFKGQGTYEQYF. The CDR3, as DNA: TGTGCCAGCAGTTTCAAGGGACAGGGAACCTACGAGCAGTACTTC.

This clonotype was seen a handful of times. CDR3 protein: CASSKDGTGRNEQFF. The CDR3 DNA reads as TGTGCCAGCAGCAAAGACGGGACAGGGAGGAATGAGCAGTTCTTC. The chain couples TRBV21-1 to TRBJ2-1; the table names TRBD1, a call not compared with the DNA. TRBV21-1 is annotated as a pseudogene. The CDR3 is 15 amino acids.

This clonotype was found a few times. The chain's CDR3 is CASSSRGAASYNEQFF. The CDR3 DNA reads as TGTGCCAGCAGCTCCCGGGGGGCAGCGTCCTACAATGAGCAGTTCTTC. V usage is TRBV11-2 and J usage is TRBJ2-1; D is possibly TRBD2 (7 bases). This CDR3 is 16 amino acids long. Germline CDR1 and CDR2: SGHAT and FQNNGV. Trimming shortened V by 4 bases and J by 1 base, and 14 bases separated the two germline ends. Supplemented by reference TRBV11-2 and TRBJ2-1, the full variable domain reads EAGVAQSPRYKIIEKRQSVAFWCNPISGHATLYWYQQILGQGPKLLIQFQNNGVVDDSQLPKDRFSAERLKGVDSTLKIQPAKLEDSAVYLCASSSRGAASYNEQFFGPGTRLTVL.

J is TRBJ1-3 and V is TRBV5-1, with unresolved D. Germline loops: CDR1 SGHRS, CDR2 YFSETQ. Trimming removed 0 bases at V and 4 bases at J, with 8 bases between. CDR3 length: 14 residues. The CDR3 DNA follows: TGCGCCAGCAGCTTGGAGGCACAAGGAAACACCATATATTTT. Translating it yields CASSLEAQGNTIYF.

This clonotype was observed a handful of times. The chain couples TRBV4-1 to TRBJ1-2, with D possibly matching TRBD1 (5 bases). The CDR3 covers 14 residues. Germline CDR1 is MGHRA and CDR2 is YSYEKL. The V gene lost 1 base and the J gene lost 5 bases, with 11 bases spanning the gap. This CDR3 reads CASSQALGVYGYTF. As DNA, the CDR3 is TGCGCCAGCAGCCAAGCATTAGGGGTTTATGGCTACACCTTC.

In its sample, this clonotype was seen many times. J is TRBJ1-1 and V is TRBV7-3; D is ambiguous. The CDR3 consists of 15 residues. From germline, CDR1 is SGHTA and CDR2 FQGTGA. V was shortened by 7 bases and J by 1 base, with 16 bases between the two germline ends. CDR3 loop: CASTLKEPTNTEAFF. The CDR3 DNA reads TGTGCCAGCACCCTCAAGGAGCCTACGAACACTGAAGCTTTCTTT. Full variable domain (outside the CDR3, taken from reference TRBV7-3 and TRBJ1-1): GAGVSQTPSNKVTEKGKYVELRCDPISGHTALYWYRQSLGQGPEFLIYFQGTGAADDSGLPNDRFFAVRPEGSVSTLKIQRTERGDSAVYLCASTLKEPTNTEAFFGQGTRLTVV.

This clonotype was observed a few times. V and J are TRBV7-2 and TRBJ2-3; D is possibly TRBD2 (5 bases). Germline V CDR1 and CDR2: SGHTA, FQGNSA. The CDR3 is made up of 15 amino acids. V shed 1 base and J shed 2 bases, with 10 bases lying between them. CDR3 nucleotide sequence: TGTGCCAGCAGCTTAGGAGGGTCTGTCACAGATACGCAGTATTTT. It encodes CASSLGGSVTDTQYF.

The chain is built from TRBV6-5 and TRBJ1-5, with unresolved D. Germline CDR1 reads MNHEY; CDR2 reads SVGAGI. The V end lost 2 bases, the J end lost 3 bases, and 11 bases lay between the germline ends. The CDR3 extends over 15 amino acids. The CDR3 nucleotides are TGTGCCAGCAGTTACACCCAAGGATACAATCAGCCCCAGCATTTT. It specifies CASSYTQGYNQPQHF.

This clonotype was counted only a few times. The chain employs TRBV9 and TRBJ2-7; no firm D call. CDR3 length: 15 residues. V lost 0 bases, J lost 3 bases, and 13 bases lay in between. Per the germline V gene, CDR1 is SGDLS and CDR2 is YYNGEE. The chain's CDR3 is CASSVAGEGYYEQYF. The CDR3 nucleotides are TGTGCCAGCAGCGTAGCTGGGGAAGGGTACTACGAGCAGTACTTC.

This chain joins TRBV4-1 and TRBJ2-3; D is uncertain. The germline V and J ends were trimmed by 0 bases and 6 bases, with 13 bases remaining between them. Germline V gives CDR1 MGHRA, CDR2 YSYEKL. The CDR3 length is 15 residues. The CDR3 DNA reads TGCGCCAGCAGCCAAGATCGGGTTAACGTTGATACGCAGTATTTT. This translates into CASSQDRVNVDTQYF.

This clonotype was detected many times. The rearrangement joins TRBV6-5 to TRBJ1-4; D is uncertain. The V gene's germline CDR1 is MNHEY and CDR2 SVGAGI. Between the trimmed V and J ends, which lost 4 bases and 0 bases, there was a span of 3 bases. The CDR3 runs 13 residues. The CDR3 protein is CASSFSTNEKLFF. The CDR3 DNA follows: TGTGCCAGCAGTTTCTCAACTAATGAAAAACTGTTTTTT.

In its sample, this clonotype was seen a few times. This rearrangement joins TRBV7-2 to TRBJ2-5; 9 bases map to TRBD2. V trimming: 11 bases; J trimming: 7 bases; junction bases outside the gene matches: 17. The CDR3 runs to 15 residues. CDR1 and CDR2 from the germline V gene are SGHTA and FQGNSA. CDR3 sequence: CAADSASGAMRTQYF. The CDR3 DNA reads TGTGCCGCGGACTCGGCTAGCGGGGCCATGAGGACCCAGTACTTC.

V gene TRBV12-2 combines with J gene TRBJ1-4. TRBV12-2 is tagged as a pseudogene. This CDR3 has 15 amino acids. CDR3 amino acids: CASRLTIATNEKLFF. DNA of the CDR3: TGTGCAAGTCGCTTAACTATTGCAACTAATGAAAAACTGTTTTTT.

The chain employs TRBV28 and TRBJ2-6; D possibly corresponds to TRBD1 (5 bases). Germline V gene lookup returns CDR1 MDHEN and CDR2 SYDVKM. CDR3 length: 17 amino acids. V lost 3 bases and J lost 1, with 13 bases in between. CDR3 loop: CASSLGPTASGANVLTF. DNA for the CDR3: TGTGCCAGCAGTTTGGGCCCGACAGCATCTGGGGCCAACGTCCTGACTTTC.

This clonotype came up a few times. The CDR3 loop reads CASATPGSAGELFF. CDR3 sequence (DNA): TGCGCCAGCGCGACACCGGGGAGCGCCGGGGAGCTGTTTTTT. The chain links TRBV5-1 to TRBJ2-2, with D possibly matching TRBD2 (5 bases). V lost 7 bases and J 6 bases, leaving 16 bases between the germline ends. The CDR3 totals 14 residues. Germline V gives CDR1 SGHRS, CDR2 YFSETQ.

This clonotype appeared many times. The chain has TRBV5-4 and TRBJ2-3; 11 nucleotides match TRBD2. CDR1 is SGHNT and CDR2 is YYREEE in the germline V gene (reference sequence). V trimming: 2 bases; J trimming: 1 base; junction bases outside the gene matches: 6. This CDR3 has 17 residues. Here the CDR3 DNA reads TGTGCCAGCAGCTTAACTAGCGGGGGACGGGGCACAGATACGCAGTATTTT. Protein product: CASSLTSGGRGTDTQYF.

This clonotype was counted between two and nine times. V and J are TRBV5-1 and TRBJ1-4; no clear D. The V end lost 2 bases, the J end lost 0 bases, and 5 bases lay between the germline ends. The V gene's germline CDR1 is SGHRS and CDR2 YFSETQ. This CDR3 is built from 14 residues. The CDR3 DNA follows: TGCGCCAGCAGCTTTAGCCCAACTAATGAAAAACTGTTTTTT. Translated: CASSFSPTNEKLFF.

The genes are TRBV5-4 and TRBJ2-3; D may match TRBD1 or TRBD2 (6 bases each). The CDR3 has 16 residues. Germline V lookup: CDR1 SGHNT, CDR2 YYREEE (reference sequence). The V gene lost 4 bases and the J gene lost 5 bases, with 20 bases spanning the gap. The CDR3, as DNA: TGTGCCAGCAGCGCGGGGAATCCGGGGGCGGGAGATACGCAGTATTTT. Protein: CASSAGNPGAGDTQYF. The entire variable domain, with the rest obtained from reference TRBV5-4 and TRBJ2-3, is as follows: ETGVTQSPTHLIKTRGQQVTLRCSSQSGHNTVSWYQQALGQGPQFIFQYYREEENGRGNFPPRFSGLQFPNYSSELNVNALELDDSALYLCASSAGNPGAGDTQYFGPGTRLTVL.

This clonotype was detected only a few times. This sequence joins TRBV10-1 and TRBJ2-2; the match to TRBD2 covers 8 bases. Trimming removed 4 bases from V and 6 bases from J; junction bases left unmatched: 13. This CDR3 contains 17 residues. The V gene's germline CDR1 is WNHNN and CDR2 SYGVQD (reference sequence). CDR3 amino acids: CASSALDRGGRAGELFF. The CDR3 nucleotides read TGCGCCAGCAGTGCCCTGGACCGGGGGGGCCGCGCCGGGGAGCTGTTTTTT.

This clonotype was seen only a few times. CDR3 sequence: CASSQDRRDRALLNTEAFF. The CDR3 DNA reads as TGCGCCAGCAGCCAAGATCGGCGGGACAGGGCCTTATTGAACACTGAAGCTTTCTTT. The chain uses TRBV4-3 and TRBJ1-1; 9 nucleotides agree with TRBD1. The CDR3 extends over 19 amino acids. Germline V lookup: CDR1 LGHNA, CDR2 YSLEER. V trimming: 0 bases; J trimming: 0 bases; junction bases outside the gene matches: 11.

This clonotype occurred a few times. V gene TRBV7-2 combines with J gene TRBJ2-3; 7 bases map to TRBD2. J gave up 0 bases and V 5 bases, and 14 bases lay outside the gene matches. Germline-derived CDR1 and CDR2 are SGHTA and FQGNSA. The CDR3 runs 18 residues. This CDR3 is CASSPLQRGGLSTDTQYF. CDR3 nucleotide sequence: TGTGCCAGCAGCCCACTTCAACGGGGAGGGCTCAGCACAGATACGCAGTATTTT.

In this sample, this clonotype turned up a few times. This chain uses TRBV6-5 with TRBJ2-1, with TRBD1 as a possible D gene (6 bases). Trimming took off 7 bases at V and 1 base at J, with 14 bases between the two ends. The germline V gene encodes CDR1 MNHEY and CDR2 SVGAGI. The CDR3 has 15 residues. Written as DNA, the CDR3 is TGTGCCAGCACCCAAGGGGGTGCATCCTACAATGAGCAGTTCTTC. It yields the protein CASTQGGASYNEQFF.

V and J are TRBV11-1 and TRBJ2-7; 10 bases are shared with TRBD1. This CDR3 is 13 amino acids long. V was clipped by 4 bases and J by 7 bases; unmatched bases: 4. Germline V gene lookup returns CDR1 SGHAT and CDR2 FQDESV (reference sequence). The CDR3 DNA reads as TGTGCCAGCAGCTACGGACAGGGGGAGGAGCAGTACTTC. Translating it yields CASSYGQGEEQYF.

This clonotype was counted only a few times. The chain links TRBV6-5 to TRBJ1-4, with unresolved D. The CDR3 covers 11 residues. Germline V gene data show CDR1 as MNHEY and CDR2 as SVGAGI. V lost 3 bases, J lost 7 bases, and 3 bases lay in between. The CDR3 protein is CASSYVEKLFF. The CDR3 DNA follows: TGTGCCAGCAGTTATGTTGAAAAACTGTTTTTT.

This clonotype was counted between two and nine times. The chain employs TRBV4-2 and TRBJ1-2, with D unclear. The CDR3 extends over 16 amino acids. Trimming took 2 bases from V and 5 from J, leaving 18 bases between them. The germline CDR1 and CDR2 sequences are LGHNA and YNFKEQ. CDR3 nucleotide sequence: TGTGCCAGCAGCCAAATTTTGACGTCAGATGGGTATGGCTACACCTTC. Translation gives CASSQILTSDGYGYTF.

The chain is built from TRBV24-1 and TRBJ1-5, with D uncertain. The CDR3 length is 13 residues. Trimming cost V 4 bases and J 6 bases, with 9 bases left between them. Germline CDR1 is KGHDR and CDR2 is SFDVKD. CDR3 sequence: CATSEQLGQPQHF. The CDR3 coding sequence is TGTGCCACCAGTGAACAGCTAGGTCAGCCCCAGCATTTT.

The rearrangement joins TRBV6-5 to TRBJ2-5, with D hard to call. Germline values: CDR1 MNHEY, CDR2 SVGAGI. The CDR3 has 13 amino acids. The ends were cut back, 6 bases at V and 5 bases at J, with 13 bases in the middle. The CDR3 region has the DNA TGTGCCAGCAGGGAAAAAGCGAGGGAGACCCAGTACTTC. Amino acid sequence: CASREKARETQYF.

This clonotype occurred many times. The chain couples TRBV6-6 to TRBJ2-3; perhaps TRBD1 as D (6 bases). The germline V gene encodes CDR1 MNHNY and CDR2 SVGAGI (reference sequence). V was pared by 1 base and J by 2 bases, with 7 bases between. This CDR3 has 14 amino acids. The CDR3 DNA follows: TGTGCCAGCAGTTACTGGACAGACACAGATACGCAGTATTTT. Translated, it gives CASSYWTDTDTQYF.

V gene TRBV9 combines with J gene TRBJ2-7; possible D gene TRBD1, 5 bases. Trimming took off 3 bases at V and 5 bases at J, with 21 bases between the two ends. The CDR3 runs to 16 residues. Germline-derived CDR1 and CDR2 are SGDLS and YYNGEE. The CDR3 loop reads CASSAKDRRVGNEQYV. The CDR3 DNA follows: TGTGCCAGCAGCGCTAAGGATCGCAGGGTGGGAAACGAGCAGTACGTC.